This TCR beta chain was captured in a study of regulatory T cells in long-lasting Graves disease. Concerning this clonotype itself: What it recognizes is unknown.

The CDR3 consists of 15 residues. The V gene end was trimmed by 6 bases and the J gene end by 1 base; junction bases not matched to a gene: 8. Germline assignment: CDR1 MNHEY and CDR2 SVGEGT. Sample time point: newly diagnosed GD, antithyroid drugs for less than 3 months. The authors made the TCR library using RNA they extracted from PBMCs. Arm-PCR of CDR3 regions with iRepertoire HTBI primers generated TCR beta libraries. TCRdb ran MiXCR on the multiplex PCR reads and lists one entry per CDR3 protein. Found here are hundreds of thousands of distinct CDR3 sequences, approximately 15% of them singletons; the top ten hold under 20%. Whole-study findings and limits: TRBV28, TRBJ1-2 and TRBJ2-5 were favored in persistent disease.

These records were also assigned to another study, of T cells in Graves' hyperthyroidism and ophthalmopathy.

This clonotype originated in a woman aged 25 to 45 with Graves disease. The chain employs TRBV6-2 or TRBV6-3 and TRBJ1-1; TRBD1 matches 7 bases. The sample here was peripheral blood mononuclear cells (PBMCs), taken at new diagnosis, from a patient treated with antithyroid drugs. Here the CDR3 DNA reads TGTGCCAGCAGGGCTTGGGACAGCCGGAACACTGAAGCTTTCTTT. Its translation: CASRAWDSRNTEAFF.